This TCR beta chain was sequenced during a study of CD4+ T cells in melanoma. Study-level results: A reported correlation linked neoantigen-specific CD4+ T cells to CD8+, macrophage and B cell function. In melanoma, neoantigen-specific CD4+ T cells reportedly differed in differentiation state.

Using immunoSEQ multiplex PCR, the repertoire was profiled, and TCRdb retains in-frame clones only, with some absent. The top ten hold about 3.5% of the sample, which has over 100,000 clones, around 92% seen once. V lost 10 bases to trimming and J lost 6 bases; unmatched junction nucleotides: 7. This CDR3 contains 14 residues. Germline CDR1 and CDR2: LNHDA and SQIVND (reference sequence). Turning to this clone: The antigen is undetermined.

The sequenced sample was peripheral blood. This TCR was sampled from a human donor with melanoma. The genes are TRBV19 and TRBJ2-2; 11 positions match TRBD2. CDR3 sequence: CATDSGGAAGELFF. In DNA, the CDR3 is TGTGCCACGGATAGCGGGGGGGCCGCCGGGGAGCTGTTTTTT.